This entry is about one T cell receptor (beta chain). The data originate from a study of metastatic and nonmetastatic thyroid tumors. Study details: Repertoires were compared across blood and tumor or nodule tissue from malignant and benign thyroid patients.

TCRdb used MiXCR to call clones anew from the PCR reads. The table lists 30,000 to 35,000 clones, about a fifth of them singletons. The CDR3 is made up of 15 amino acids. J lost 2 bases, V lost 0 bases, and 7 bases had no gene match. The germline V gene has CDR1 DFQATT and CDR2 SNEGSKA (reference sequence). Thyroid surgery took place with no prior treatment in any patient. The sequencing sample was made of tumor tissue. The V call is TRBV20-1, the J call TRBJ2-7; 7 nucleotides align to TRBD2. The sequence derives from a male donor with papillary thyroid cancer or a benign thyroid nodule (not recorded which). Some clones in this sample may be carry-over from other donors' samples. The CDR3 nucleotides are TGCAGTGCTAGAGATTTCCTAGCGGAAACCTACGAGCAGTACTTC. Protein product: CSARDFLAETYEQYF.